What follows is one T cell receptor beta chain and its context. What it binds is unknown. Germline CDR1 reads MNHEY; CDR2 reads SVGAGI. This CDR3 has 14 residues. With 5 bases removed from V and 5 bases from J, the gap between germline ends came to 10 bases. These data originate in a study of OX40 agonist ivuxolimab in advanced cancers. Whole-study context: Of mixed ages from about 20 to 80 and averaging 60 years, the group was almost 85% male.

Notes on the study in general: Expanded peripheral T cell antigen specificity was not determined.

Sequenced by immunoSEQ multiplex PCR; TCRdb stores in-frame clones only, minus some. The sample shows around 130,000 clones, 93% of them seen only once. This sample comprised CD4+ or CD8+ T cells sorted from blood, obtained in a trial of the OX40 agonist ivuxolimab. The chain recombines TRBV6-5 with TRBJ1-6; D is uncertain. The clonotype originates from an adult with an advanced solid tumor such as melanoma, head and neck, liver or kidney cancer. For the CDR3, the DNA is TGTGCCAGCAGTGTTCGGGGTGATAATTCACCCCTCCACTTT. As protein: CASSVRGDNSPLHF.